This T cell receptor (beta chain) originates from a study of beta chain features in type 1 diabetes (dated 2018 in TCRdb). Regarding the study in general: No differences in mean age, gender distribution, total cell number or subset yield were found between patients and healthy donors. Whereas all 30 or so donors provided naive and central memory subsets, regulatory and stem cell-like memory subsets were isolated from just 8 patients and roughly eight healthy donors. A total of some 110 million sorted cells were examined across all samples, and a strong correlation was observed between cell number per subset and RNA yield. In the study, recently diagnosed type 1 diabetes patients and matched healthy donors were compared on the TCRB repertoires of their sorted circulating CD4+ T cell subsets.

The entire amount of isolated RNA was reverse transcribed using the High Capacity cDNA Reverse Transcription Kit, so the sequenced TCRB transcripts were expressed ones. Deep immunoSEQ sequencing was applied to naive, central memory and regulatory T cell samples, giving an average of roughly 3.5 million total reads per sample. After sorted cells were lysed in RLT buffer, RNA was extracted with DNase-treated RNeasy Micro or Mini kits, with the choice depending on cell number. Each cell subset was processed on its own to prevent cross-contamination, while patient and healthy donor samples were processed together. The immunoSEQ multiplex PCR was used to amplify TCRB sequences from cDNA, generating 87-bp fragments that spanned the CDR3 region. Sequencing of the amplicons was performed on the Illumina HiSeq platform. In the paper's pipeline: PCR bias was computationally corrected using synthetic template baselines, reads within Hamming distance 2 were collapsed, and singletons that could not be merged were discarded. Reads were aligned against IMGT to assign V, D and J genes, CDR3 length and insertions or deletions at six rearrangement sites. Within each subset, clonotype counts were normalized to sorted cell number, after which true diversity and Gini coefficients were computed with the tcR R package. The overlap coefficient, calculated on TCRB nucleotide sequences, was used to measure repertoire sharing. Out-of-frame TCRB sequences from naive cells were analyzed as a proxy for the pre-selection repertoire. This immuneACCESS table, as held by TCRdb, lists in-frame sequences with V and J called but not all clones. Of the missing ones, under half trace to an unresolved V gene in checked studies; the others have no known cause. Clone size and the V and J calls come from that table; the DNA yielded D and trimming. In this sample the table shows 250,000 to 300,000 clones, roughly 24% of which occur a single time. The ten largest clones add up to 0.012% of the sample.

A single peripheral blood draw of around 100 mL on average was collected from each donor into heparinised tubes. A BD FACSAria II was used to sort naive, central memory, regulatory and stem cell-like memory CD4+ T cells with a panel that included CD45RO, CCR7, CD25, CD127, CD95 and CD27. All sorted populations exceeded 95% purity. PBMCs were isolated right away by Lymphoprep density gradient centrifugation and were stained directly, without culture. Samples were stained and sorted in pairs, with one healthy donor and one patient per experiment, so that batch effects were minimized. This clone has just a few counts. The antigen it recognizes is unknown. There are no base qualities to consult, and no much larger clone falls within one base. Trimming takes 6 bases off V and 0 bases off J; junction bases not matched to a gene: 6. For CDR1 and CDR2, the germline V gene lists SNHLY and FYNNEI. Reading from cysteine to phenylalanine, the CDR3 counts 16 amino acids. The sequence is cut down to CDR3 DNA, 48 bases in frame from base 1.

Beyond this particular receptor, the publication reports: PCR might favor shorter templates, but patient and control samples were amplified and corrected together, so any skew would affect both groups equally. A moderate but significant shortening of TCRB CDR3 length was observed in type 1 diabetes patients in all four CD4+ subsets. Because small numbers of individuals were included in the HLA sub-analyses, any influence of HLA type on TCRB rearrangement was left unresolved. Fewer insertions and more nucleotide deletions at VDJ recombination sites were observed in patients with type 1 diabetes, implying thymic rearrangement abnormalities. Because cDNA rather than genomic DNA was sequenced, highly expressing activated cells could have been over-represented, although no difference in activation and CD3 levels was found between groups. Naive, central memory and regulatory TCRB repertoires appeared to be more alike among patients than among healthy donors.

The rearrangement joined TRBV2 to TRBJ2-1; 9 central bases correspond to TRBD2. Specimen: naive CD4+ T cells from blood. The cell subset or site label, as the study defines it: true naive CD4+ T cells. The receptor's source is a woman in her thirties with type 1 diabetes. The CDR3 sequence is CASSRGTSISYNEQFF. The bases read TGTGCCAGCAGCCGGGGGACTAGCATCTCCTACAATGAGCAGTTCTTC. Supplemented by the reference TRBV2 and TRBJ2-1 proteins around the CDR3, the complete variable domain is EPEVTQTPSHQVTQMGQEVILRCVPISNHLYFYWYRQILGQKVEFLVSFYNNEISEKSEIFDDQFSVERPDGSNFTLKIRSTKLEDSAMYFCASSRGTSISYNEQFFGPGTRLTVL.